These 26 T cell receptor beta chains came from one sample sequenced in a study of CD4 and CD8 cells across lung adenocarcinoma regions. TCRdb re-called the PCR reads through MiXCR, storing one row per CDR3 protein. Of roughly 10,000 distinct CDR3 sequences in the sample, around half were seen once. The sample comprised CD8+ T cells from the margin of a lung tumor. All receptors come from a female donor with lung adenocarcinoma. The CD4 and CD8 labels of this study may be unreliable.

To note about this clonotype: The junction and the germline gene differ at one end; a read error may be behind it. The gene calls are TRBV27 and TRBJ2-5, with D perhaps matching TRBD1 or TRBD2 (6 bases each). The J call is in doubt because the DNA end fits TRBJ2-3 better. Germline values: CDR1 MNHEY, CDR2 SMNVEV (reference sequence). CDR3 length: 15 residues. CDR3: CARGHGGGVKDTQYF. DNA for the CDR3: TGTGCCAGGGGGCACGGGGGCGGTGTCAAAGATACCCAGTATTTT.

This clonotype appeared once. V and J are TRBV6-5 and TRBJ1-3, with D perhaps TRBD1 (5 bases). V was pared by 5 bases and J by 0 bases, with 17 bases between. This CDR3 has 17 residues. Germline V gene sequence: CDR1 MNHEY, CDR2 SVGAGI. CDR3 nucleotides: TGTGCCAGCAGTATTACTCTGGGGGGGAGCTCTGGAAACACCATATATTTT. It codes for CASSITLGGSSGNTIYF.

In its sample, this clonotype was seen many times. The chain combines TRBV10-1 with TRBJ1-1; no definite D call. The CDR3 loop spans 13 amino acids. V was trimmed by 0 bases and J by 9 bases, leaving 11 bases between them. Per germline, CDR1 WNHNN and CDR2 SYGVQD (reference sequence). The CDR3 DNA reads TGCGCCAGCAGTGAGTCGGGCAGCGCCAAAGCTTTCTTT. Its translation: CASSESGSAKAFF.

The rearrangement joins TRBV7-2 to TRBJ2-3; D gene unclear. Trimming took 5 bases from V and 0 from J, leaving 9 bases between them. The CDR3 is 14 residues long. Germline V gene data show CDR1 as SGHTA and CDR2 as FQGNSA. Here the CDR3 DNA reads TGTGCCAGCAGCCCCGATGGTAGCACAGATACGCAGTATTTT. Translating it yields CASSPDGSTDTQYF.

The genes are TRBV10-3 and TRBJ2-1; the D is unclear. The J call may be mistaken, given a closer DNA end match to TRBJ2-7. The CDR3 has 14 amino acids. Germline loops: CDR1 ENHRY, CDR2 SYGVKD. The CDR3 is CATAPMSVAYEQYF. The CDR3, as DNA: TGTGCCACCGCACCTATGAGCGTAGCCTACGAGCAGTACTTC.

V and J are TRBV7-6 and TRBJ1-3; the match to TRBD1 covers 11 bases. V was clipped by 5 bases and J by 8 bases; unmatched bases: 11. This CDR3 contains 16 residues. Germline V lookup: CDR1 SGHVS, CDR2 FNYEAQ. DNA for the CDR3: TGTGCCAGCAGCCCTCAAACCGGACAGGGGGCGTACACCATATATTTT. Translating gives CASSPQTGQGAYTIYF.

The V gene is TRBV6-1, the J gene TRBJ2-1, with D unresolved. CDR1 is MNHNS and CDR2 is SASEGT in the germline V gene. Trimming removed 1 base from V and 13 bases from J, with 17 bases in between. The CDR3 spans 14 residues. The chain's CDR3 is CASSEGLSLGTQFF. CDR3 DNA: TGTGCCAGCAGTGAAGGTTTGAGCCTCGGAACCCAGTTCTTC.

This clonotype is termed medium-sized. The CDR3 loop is CATHRGRGDNEQFF. The CDR3 bases are TGTGCCACACACAGGGGGAGGGGGGACAATGAGCAGTTCTTC. This chain connects TRBV7-2 to TRBJ2-1; a possible D gene is TRBD1 (8 bases). CDR1 and CDR2 from the germline V gene are SGHTA and FQGNSA. Trimming took off 10 bases at V and 5 bases at J, with 18 bases between the two ends. The CDR3 is 14 residues long.

The chain joins TRBV20-1 to TRBJ2-3, with TRBD2 matching over 10 bases. J lost 6 bases, V lost 7 bases, and 10 bases had no gene match. CDR1 DFQATT and CDR2 SNEGSKA come from the germline V gene (reference sequence). CDR3 size: 14 residues. DNA for the CDR3: TGCAGTGTCCCGACTAGCGGGCTGCGGGATACGCAGTATTTT. Translation gives CSVPTSGLRDTQYF.

Remarks on this clonotype: A junction boundary mismatches the germline segment, possibly from a read error. The genes are TRBV27 and TRBJ2-2; 7 bases fit TRBD1. Germline CDR1 MNHEY, CDR2 SMNVEV (reference sequence). The CDR3 is 17 residues long. The CDR3 coding sequence is TGTGCCAGCAGTAACTTTGAGAGGGGGAGAAGCACAGGGGCGCTGTTTTTT. This codes for CASSNFERGRSTGALFF.

In this sample, this clonotype turned up many times. V and J are TRBV6-1 and TRBJ1-5; maybe TRBD1 (5 bases). Germline CDR1 and CDR2: MNHNS and SASEGT. The V end was cut by 8 bases, the J end by 9 bases, with 14 bases between. The CDR3 totals 12 residues. CDR3 loop: CASGGWGSPQHF. In nucleotides, the CDR3 is TGTGCCAGCGGGGGGTGGGGATCGCCCCAGCATTTT.

A single count supports this clonotype. The chain joins TRBV27 to TRBJ2-3, with D unclear. The J call is uncertain, as TRBJ2-7 better fits the DNA end. CDR1 and CDR2 (germline): MNHEY, SMNVEV (reference sequence). There are 12 residues in the CDR3. The CDR3 region is CASGRVLDTQYF. CDR3 bases: TGTGCCAGCGGCCGTGTGCTAGATACGCAGTACTTC.

CDR3 sequence: CASSYHGTSGTDTQYF. CDR3 bases: TGTGCCAGCAGTTACCATGGGACTAGCGGCACAGATACGCAGTATTTT. The chain carries TRBV6-5 and TRBJ2-3; TRBD2 agrees at 10 bases. Germline V lookup: CDR1 MNHEY, CDR2 SVGAGI. V trimming: 2 bases; J trimming: 1 base; junction bases outside the gene matches: 3. The CDR3 is made up of 16 amino acids.

Within the sample, this clonotype is medium-sized. This rearrangement joins TRBV6-5 to TRBJ2-3; 11 positions agree with TRBD2. This CDR3 spans 18 amino acids. Germline CDR1 is MNHEY and CDR2 is SVGAGI. Unmatched junction bases numbered 12, after V lost 5 bases and J lost 2 bases. Here the CDR3 reads CASSTLAGAPEFTDTQYF. The CDR3 DNA reads as TGTGCCAGCAGTACACTAGCGGGAGCCCCTGAGTTCACAGATACGCAGTATTTT.

The chain employs TRBV11-3 and TRBJ2-5, with a weak D call TRBD2 (6 bases). This CDR3 is 15 amino acids long. Germline CDR1 and CDR2: SGHNT and YENEEA. The germline V and J ends were trimmed by 0 bases and 2 bases, with 10 bases remaining between them. Here the CDR3 DNA reads TGTGCCAGCAGCTTAGATGGAGGGGATCAAGAGACCCAGTACTTC. The encoded protein is CASSLDGGDQETQYF. The full variable domain, in which reference TRBV11-3 and TRBJ2-5 provide the parts outside the CDR3, is EAGVVQSPRYKIIEKKQPVAFWCNPISGHNTLYWYLQNLGQGPELLIRYENEEAVDDSQLPKDRFSAERLKGVDSTLKIQPAELGDSAVYLCASSLDGGDQETQYFGPGTRLLVL.

The chain joins TRBV27 to TRBJ2-1; 11 nucleotides align to TRBD2. V dropped 8 bases and J dropped 5; count of bases not matched to a gene: 11. The CDR3 is made up of 16 amino acids. Germline V gene data show CDR1 as MNHEY and CDR2 as SMNVEV (reference sequence). CDR3 sequence reads: CASVGRLAGSHNEQFF. DNA of the CDR3: TGTGCCAGCGTGGGGCGACTAGCGGGGTCCCACAATGAGCAGTTCTTC.

V gene TRBV6-1 combines with J gene TRBJ2-5, with D perhaps matching TRBD1 (6 bases). This CDR3 spans 15 amino acids. Trimming removed 9 bases at V and 0 bases at J, with 17 bases between. Germline lookup yields CDR1 MNHNS and CDR2 SASEGT. The CDR3 loop is CARGVGGRHQETQYF. Written as DNA, the CDR3 is TGTGCCAGGGGGGTTGGGGGCCGTCACCAAGAGACCCAGTACTTC.

V and J are TRBV6-5 and TRBJ2-3, with D hard to call. The germline V and J ends were trimmed by 1 base and 2 bases, with 22 bases remaining between them. CDR3 size: 19 residues. Per germline, CDR1 MNHEY and CDR2 SVGAGI. The CDR3 is CASSYLPPDHKFFTDTQYF. CDR3 nucleotides: TGTGCCAGCAGTTACTTACCCCCGGATCACAAGTTTTTCACAGATACGCAGTATTTT.

This clonotype has a handful of counts. CDR3 residues: CASSLRRGVLVQYF. CDR3 nucleotides: TGTGCCAGCAGCTTAAGGCGGGGGGTGTTGGTTCAGTACTTC. V and J are TRBV11-2 and TRBJ2-4; the match to TRBD2 covers 8 bases. Germline trimming cut 2 bases from V and 11 bases from J; bases unmatched to any gene: 8. This CDR3 region has 14 residues. Germline V CDR1 and CDR2: SGHAT, FQNNGV.

This clonotype was picked up many times. The chain employs TRBV6-1 and TRBJ1-6; 8 bases align to TRBD1. V shed 6 bases and J 8 bases; nucleotides not matched to a gene: 9. Germline-derived CDR1 and CDR2 are MNHNS and SASEGT. The CDR3 runs 15 residues. The CDR3 bases are TGTGCCAGCAGAGTTGGACAGGGTGCTTATTCACCCCTCCACTTT. Its translation: CASRVGQGAYSPLHF.

This clonotype has ten or more counts. The J gene is TRBJ2-1, the V gene TRBV20-1; 9 bases are a match to TRBD2. Unmatched junction bases numbered 6, after V lost 5 bases and J lost 10 bases. The CDR3 totals 12 residues. In germline, CDR1 is DFQATT, CDR2 SNEGSKA (reference sequence). The CDR3 sequence: CSAPSSGTEQFF. The CDR3 DNA is TGCAGTGCTCCTTCTAGCGGGACAGAGCAGTTCTTC.

The chain carries TRBV6-1 and TRBJ2-4; D is unresolved. The end of the DNA fits TRBJ2-7 better, so the J call may be wrong. The CDR3 extends over 14 amino acids. Germline CDR1 and CDR2: MNHNS and SASEGT. CDR3 in DNA: TGTGCCAGCAGTGAGTACTCGATCTCCTACGAGCAGTACTTC. Its translation: CASSEYSISYEQYF.

V gene TRBV27 combines with J gene TRBJ1-2, with no clear D. This CDR3 comprises 13 residues. In germline, CDR1 is MNHEY, CDR2 SMNVEV (reference sequence). V gave up 0 bases and J gave up 4 bases, with 6 bases separating them. Here the CDR3 reads CASSLSRLYGYTF. The CDR3 DNA sequence: TGTGCCAGCAGTTTATCACGCCTCTATGGCTACACCTTC.

This clonotype was counted only a few times. The V call is TRBV6-1, the J call TRBJ2-1; D might be TRBD1 (6 bases). Judging by the DNA end, TRBJ2-5 fits better; the J call may be wrong. This CDR3 has 14 amino acids. Germline V gene data show CDR1 as MNHNS and CDR2 as SASEGT. The CDR3 DNA reads TGTGCCAGCAGTCAACAGGGTTTAGAGGAGACCCAGTACTTC. Translating gives CASSQQGLEETQYF.

This clonotype was detected ten times or more. With a much larger clone just one base away, this may be a read error. The chain carries TRBV6-1 and TRBJ2-1; the match to TRBD1 covers 10 bases. Germline-derived CDR1 and CDR2 are MNHNS and SASEGT. V shed 7 bases, J shed 10 bases, and the junction held 13 bases outside the gene matches. The CDR3 is 15 amino acids. The CDR3 reads CASKLRTGGAYEQFF. The DNA for the CDR3 is TGTGCCAGCAAATTGAGGACAGGGGGGGCTTACGAGCAGTTCTTC.

The chain carries TRBV7-8 and TRBJ2-1, with D possibly TRBD1 on 5 matching bases. Trimming left V 2 bases short and J 2 bases short, with 16 bases between. CDR3 length: 17 residues. Germline assignment: CDR1 SGHVS and CDR2 FQNEAQ. CDR3: CASSLRAEVGAYNEQFF. CDR3 DNA sequence: TGTGCCAGCAGCTTACGGGCCGAGGTAGGGGCCTACAATGAGCAGTTCTTC.